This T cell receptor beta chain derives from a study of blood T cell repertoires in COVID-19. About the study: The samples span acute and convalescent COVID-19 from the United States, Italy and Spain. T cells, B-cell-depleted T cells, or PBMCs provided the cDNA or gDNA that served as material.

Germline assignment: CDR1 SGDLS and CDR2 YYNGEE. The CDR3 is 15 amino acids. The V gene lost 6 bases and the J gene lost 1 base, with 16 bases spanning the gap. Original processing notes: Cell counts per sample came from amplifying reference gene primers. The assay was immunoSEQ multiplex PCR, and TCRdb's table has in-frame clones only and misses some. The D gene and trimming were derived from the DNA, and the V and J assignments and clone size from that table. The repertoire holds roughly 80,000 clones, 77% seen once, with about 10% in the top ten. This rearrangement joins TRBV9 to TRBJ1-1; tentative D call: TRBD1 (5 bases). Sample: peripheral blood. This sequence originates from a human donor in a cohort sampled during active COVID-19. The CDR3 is CASTRGGVGNTEAFF. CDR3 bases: TGTGCCAGCACTAGGGGAGGGGTTGGGAACACTGAAGCTTTCTTT. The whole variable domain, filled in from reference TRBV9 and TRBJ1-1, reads DSGVTQTPKHLITATGQRVTLRCSPRSGDLSVYWYQQSLDQGLQFLIQYYNGEERAKGNILERFSAQQFPDLHSELNLSSLELGDSALYFCASTRGGVGNTEAFFGQGTRLTVV.